This TCR beta chain was recovered during a study of PD-1 blockade in classical Hodgkin lymphoma. Worth noting for this clone: The antigen is undetermined.

Germline V lookup: CDR1 LNHDA, CDR2 SQIVND (reference sequence). V shed 6 bases and J 6 bases; nucleotides not matched to a gene: 7. This CDR3 is 13 amino acids long. Time point defined: cycle 4 day 1 (C4D1), after 5 to 7 weeks of nivolumab. There was relapse after autologous stem cell transplantation in every patient, and there was variation in brentuximab vedotin exposure. Regarding the study as a whole: Although disease activity or prior therapy may be involved, causes of the repertoire differences remain undefined. Lower baseline TCR diversity was reported for newly diagnosed patients than for healthy donors. Compared with baseline, CD4+ but not CD8+ TCR diversity had risen significantly by C4D1.

Libraries were prepared by immunoSEQ multiplex PCR; TCRdb keeps only in-frame clonotypes and omits some of them. This table holds around 25,000 clones, roughly 90% found once. The sample was peripheral blood mononuclear cells (PBMCs), taken before the fourth cycle of nivolumab. The chain has TRBV19 and TRBJ1-1, with TRBD1 identical over 7 bases. This TCR derives from a human donor with classical Hodgkin lymphoma. CDR3 in DNA: TGTGCCAGTAGGAACAGGGGCGGCTCTGAAGCTTTCTTT. This codes for CASRNRGGSEAFF.